The clone carrying this T cell receptor (beta chain) occurred a few times. Its antigen remains unknown. These data are taken from a study of OX40 agonist ivuxolimab in advanced cancers. Assay: immunoSEQ multiplex PCR; the TCRdb copy retains only in-frame clones and omits some. The table lists about 85,000 clones, 65% to 90% of them singletons, with just under 2% in the top ten. Whole-study results and caveats: Normalized T-cell clonal expansion was also low in a subset of nonresponders. At doses 0.1 to 3.0 mg/kg, CD4+ and CD8+ clones expanded. It was not determined which antigens were specifically recognized by the peripheral T cells that had undergone clonal expansion.

The ends lost 6 bases at V and 9 bases at J; junction bases unmatched: 7. The CDR3 sequence is 13 residues long. From germline, CDR1 is SQVTM and CDR2 ANQGSEA. The TCR originated in an adult with an advanced solid tumor such as melanoma, head and neck, liver or kidney cancer. The V call is TRBV29-1, the J call TRBJ1-6, with 8 bases aligning to TRBD1. Sequencing used CD4+ or CD8+ T cells sorted from blood, obtained in a trial of the OX40 agonist ivuxolimab. CDR3 region: CSVGTGGSSPLHF. Here the CDR3 DNA reads TGCAGCGTCGGAACAGGGGGTAGTTCACCCCTCCACTTT.